The 8 T cell receptor beta chains below were found in one sample sequenced in a study of tumor-infiltrating lymphocytes in localized non-small cell lung cancer. The repertoire was sequenced with immunoSEQ multiplex PCR; TCRdb's copy has only in-frame clones and lacks some. The sample contains 13,000 or so clones, 68% of which appear only once. The source material was uninvolved lung tissue not adjacent to the tumor. The receptor source for this set is a human donor with non-small cell lung cancer.

V and J are TRBV5-1 and TRBJ1-1, with D tentatively TRBD1 (5 bases). This CDR3 comprises 15 residues. Germline V gene sequence: CDR1 SGHRS, CDR2 YFSETQ. V lost 1 base and J lost 2, with 12 bases in between. CDR3 DNA: TGCGCCAGCAGCTTGAAAGGGGACTTCAACACTGAAGCTTTCTTT. This translates into CASSLKGDFNTEAFF.

This chain links TRBV7-2 with TRBJ1-1; D remains ambiguous. Per the germline V gene, CDR1 is SGHTA and CDR2 is FQGNSA. Trimming left V 5 bases short and J 10 bases short, with 17 bases between. The CDR3 spans 13 residues. CDR3 nucleotides: TGTGCCAGCAGCCCGGGCGCAGGTCGAGGAGCTTTCTTT. Translated: CASSPGAGRGAFF. Supplemented by reference TRBV7-2 and TRBJ1-1, the full variable domain reads GAGVSQSPSNKVTEKGKDVELRCDPISGHTALYWYRQSLGQGLEFLIYFQGNSAPDKSGLPSDRFSAERTGGSVSTLTIQRTQQEDSAVYLCASSPGAGRGAFFGQGTRLTVV.

The chain uses TRBV27 and TRBJ2-1; 7 bases map to TRBD1. Unmatched junction bases numbered 9, after V lost 7 bases and J lost 6 bases. The CDR3 consists of 14 residues. Germline-derived CDR1 and CDR2 are MNHEY and SMNVEV (reference sequence). The CDR3 protein is CASTDRVGANEQFF. The DNA for the CDR3 is TGTGCCAGCACCGACAGGGTGGGGGCCAATGAGCAGTTCTTC.

The chain joins TRBV28 to TRBJ2-7; possible D gene TRBD1, 5 bases. The CDR3 has 14 amino acids. Germline V CDR1 and CDR2: MDHEN, SYDVKM. V was trimmed by 1 base and J by 2 bases, leaving 9 bases between them. The CDR3 sequence is CASSLLGQPYEQYV. CDR3 in DNA: TGTGCCAGCAGTTTATTGGGGCAGCCCTACGAGCAGTACGTC.

The rearrangement links TRBV4-3 to TRBJ1-2; TRBD1 might be the D (6 bases). CDR3 size: 16 residues. Germline-derived CDR1 and CDR2 are LGHNA and YSLEER. Trimming removed 4 bases from V and 6 bases from J, with 21 bases in between. The CDR3 nucleotides read TGCGCCAGCAGCCCAGGGCAGGGGCGGTTGGAAAATGGCTACACCTTC. It codes for CASSPGQGRLENGYTF.

The chain couples TRBV7-2 to TRBJ2-5; 11 bases align to TRBD1. CDR3 length: 15 amino acids. Germline values: CDR1 SGHTA, CDR2 FQGNSA. Unmatched junction bases numbered 2, after V lost 1 base and J lost 4 bases. The CDR3 DNA follows: TGTGCCAGCAGCTTAGGGACAGGGGGCGCAGAGACCCAGTACTTC. Amino acid sequence: CASSLGTGGAETQYF. Combining the CDR3 with reference TRBV7-2 and TRBJ2-5 gives the whole variable domain GAGVSQSPSNKVTEKGKDVELRCDPISGHTALYWYRQSLGQGLEFLIYFQGNSAPDKSGLPSDRFSAERTGGSVSTLTIQRTQQEDSAVYLCASSLGTGGAETQYFGPGTRLLVL.

This clone has only a few counts. The chain couples TRBV12-5 to TRBJ1-4; TRBD1 might be the D (6 bases). With 5 bases removed from V and 5 bases from J, the gap between germline ends came to 12 bases. The CDR3 has 14 amino acids. The V gene's germline CDR1 is LGHNT and CDR2 FRNRAP. CDR3: CASGPRGANEKLFF. The CDR3 nucleotides are TGTGCTAGTGGTCCCCGGGGGGCGAATGAAAAACTGTTTTTT.

The chain couples TRBV7-6 to TRBJ1-6, with 8 nucleotides matching TRBD1. V shed 1 base and J 3 bases; nucleotides not matched to a gene: 5. Germline CDR1 reads SGHVS; CDR2 reads FNYEAQ. CDR3 length: 17 residues. The CDR3 sequence: CASSLEDRDLYNSPLHF. The CDR3 DNA reads as TGTGCCAGCAGCTTAGAGGACAGGGACCTCTATAATTCACCCCTCCACTTT.